This passage covers 29 T cell receptor beta chains from one sample sequenced in a study of post-analysis software for immune sequencing data. Study conclusions and caveats: Included in a set of roughly five TRBV segments more frequent in patients than controls were TRBV5-6, TRBV5-1 and TRBV20-1.

These receptors' targets are unknown. Unique molecular identifiers were present in the TCR beta cDNA libraries. TCRdb analysed the PCR reads with MiXCR anew, one entry per CDR3 protein. The data show fewer than 850,000 distinct CDR3 sequences, with less than 35% seen just once and approximately 0.55% held by the top ten. The sequencing input was blood. The receptors were gathered from a girl between 10 and 17 years old with multiple sclerosis.

The V and J genes are TRBV20-1 and TRBJ1-3; D may be TRBD1 (6 bases). This CDR3 has 14 amino acids. CDR1 DFQATT and CDR2 SNEGSKA come from the germline V gene (reference sequence). Trimming cost V 0 bases and J 4 bases, with 10 bases left between them. Here the CDR3 reads CSARDPRGGNTIYF. The CDR3 nucleotides read TGCAGTGCTAGAGACCCAAGGGGGGGAAACACCATATATTTT.

As to this clonotype: This may be a read error, as it is one base from a much larger clone. The chain links TRBV10-3 to TRBJ2-5; D remains unclear. V lost 0 bases to trimming and J lost 4 bases, with 6 bases between them. Looked up from germline, CDR1 is ENHRY and CDR2 is SYGVKD. The CDR3 runs 13 residues. The DNA for the CDR3 is TGTGCCATCAGTGAGTCGACTCGAGAGACCCAGTACTTC. Translated, it gives CAISESTRETQYF.

As for this clonotype: Being one base from a much bigger clone, this may be a read error. The V gene is TRBV10-3, the J gene TRBJ1-2, with D possibly TRBD1 on 6 matching bases. V was pared by 8 bases and J by 5 bases, with 9 bases between. This CDR3 is 11 amino acids long. Germline assignment: CDR1 ENHRY and CDR2 SYGVKD. CDR3 coding DNA: TGTGCCATCGGGACAAATTATGGCTACACCTTC. It translates to CAIGTNYGYTF.

V usage is TRBV28 and J usage is TRBJ2-3; 10 bases map to TRBD1. The CDR3 has 21 residues. After removal of 1 base from V and 3 bases from J, the junction contained 19 bases not matched to a gene. CDR1 and CDR2 from the germline V gene are MDHEN and SYDVKM. The CDR3 reads CASSLFNRRDRGAGRTDTQYF. CDR3 coding DNA: TGTGCCAGCAGTTTATTTAATCGACGGGACAGGGGCGCGGGTAGGACAGATACGCAGTATTTT.

CDR3 nucleotide sequence: TGTGCCAGCAGTTACTCAACTAGCGGGAGGTCCTACAATGAGCAGTTCTTC. Its protein product is CASSYSTSGRSYNEQFF. The chain couples TRBV6-6 to TRBJ2-1, with 12 bases aligning to TRBD2. CDR1 is MNHNY, CDR2 SVGAGI, per germline (reference sequence). V trimming: 0 bases; J trimming: 1 base; junction bases outside the gene matches: 1. The CDR3 sequence is 17 residues long.

This clonotype was counted ten times or more. The genes are TRBV20-1 and TRBJ2-1; TRBD1 matches 8 bases. CDR3 size: 16 residues. Germline-derived CDR1 and CDR2 are DFQATT and SNEGSKA (reference sequence). J was trimmed by 9 bases and V by 1 base; bases with no gene match: 14. As DNA, the CDR3 is TGCAGTGCTAGAGCGACAGGGGCCTCCCTTAGGGGTGAGCAGTTCTTC. It encodes CSARATGASLRGEQFF.

The chain joins TRBV3-1 to TRBJ2-3, with TRBD2 identical over 9 bases. CDR3 length: 17 residues. The V gene end was trimmed by 4 bases and the J gene end by 2 bases; junction bases not matched to a gene: 10. Per the germline V gene, CDR1 is LGHDT and CDR2 is YNNKEL (reference sequence). DNA for the CDR3: TGTGCCAGCAGCCTTCGCGGTAGCGGGAGTTCCACAGATACGCAGTATTTT. This sequence encodes CASSLRGSGSSTDTQYF.

The DNA of the CDR3 is TGCGCCAGTCATCCGGGACCGAGTAATGAAAAACTGTTTTTT. This gives the protein CASHPGPSNEKLFF. The chain recombines TRBV5-1 with TRBJ1-4; TRBD1 might be the D (5 bases). This CDR3 spans 14 amino acids. Trimming removed 8 bases from V and 4 bases from J, with 15 bases in between. The V gene's germline CDR1 is SGHRS and CDR2 YFSETQ.

This clonotype was seen only a few times. The chain is built from TRBV7-2 and TRBJ2-4, with 12 bases that match TRBD2. Trimming cost V 5 bases and J 15 bases; bases outside gene matches: 23. The CDR3 has 18 residues. In germline, CDR1 is SGHTA, CDR2 FQGNSA. CDR3 loop: CASSPLGLAGGLGETLYF. In DNA, the CDR3 is TGTGCCAGCAGCCCCTTAGGGCTAGCGGGAGGGTTGGGAGAGACCCTGTACTTC.

The J gene is TRBJ1-2, the V gene TRBV20-1; a weak D match, TRBD1 (5 bases). Germline CDR1 reads DFQATT; CDR2 reads SNEGSKA (reference sequence). Trimming pared 3 bases from V and 1 base from J, leaving 9 bases between. The CDR3 is 13 amino acids. CDR3 in DNA: TGCAGTGCTAGGAACAGGATTAACTATGGCTACACCTTC. Translation: CSARNRINYGYTF.

There are a few counts of this clonotype. The chain uses TRBV6-5 and TRBJ1-5; no clear D. Trimming stripped 6 bases from V and 5 bases from J, with 11 bases between. The length of the CDR3 is 13 residues. CDR1 and CDR2 (germline): MNHEY, SVGAGI. CDR3 DNA sequence: TGTGCCAGCAGCCTCCGCCAATATCAGCCCCAGCATTTT. Translated: CASSLRQYQPQHF.

The CDR3 region has the DNA TGTGCCAGCAGTTTATACTGGGACAGGGCACACTACGAGCAGTACTTC. The encoded protein is CASSLYWDRAHYEQYF. The chain links TRBV28 to TRBJ2-5, with 9 bases aligning to TRBD1. Gene TRBJ2-7 matches the end of the DNA better, so the J call may be wrong. Germline loops: CDR1 MDHEN, CDR2 SYDVKM. The CDR3 sequence is 16 residues long.

This clonotype was counted a few times. The genes are TRBV6-2 or TRBV6-3 and TRBJ2-1; 10 bases match TRBD2. Germline assignment: CDR1 MNHEY and CDR2 SVGEGT. This CDR3 spans 15 amino acids. With 5 bases clipped from V and 7 bases from J, the junction kept 8 bases outside the gene matches. This chain's CDR3 is CASSLLAGEGNEQFF. For the CDR3, the DNA is TGTGCCAGCAGTCTGCTAGCGGGAGAAGGGAATGAGCAGTTCTTC.

A note on this clonotype: Germline is not matched at one junction end, which may reflect a read error. The chain is built from TRBV9 and TRBJ1-2; no reliable D call. Germline-derived CDR1 and CDR2 are SGDLS and YYNGEE. The CDR3 is 13 amino acids. The CDR3 DNA sequence: TGTGCCAGCAGCTTCCGTCGGGAGTCTGGCCACACCTTC. It yields the protein CASSFRRESGHTF.

The J gene is TRBJ2-1, the V gene TRBV7-2; 9 nucleotides agree with TRBD2. J lost 10 bases, V lost 0 bases, and 10 bases had no gene match. This CDR3 comprises 16 residues. Germline CDR1 is SGHTA and CDR2 is FQGNSA. DNA of the CDR3: TGTGCCAGCAGCTTAGCGGGCCTAGCGGGAAGGAGAGAGCAGTTCTTC. Translation gives CASSLAGLAGRREQFF.

V gene TRBV3-1 combines with J gene TRBJ1-6; 9 bases align to TRBD1. This CDR3 contains 15 residues. The J segment lost 7 bases and the V segment lost 0 bases, leaving 1 base of the junction unmatched. The germline gives CDR1 LGHDT, CDR2 YNNKEL (reference sequence). DNA of the CDR3: TGTGCCAGCAGCCAAGATACAGGGGGCAATTCACCCCTCCACTTT. Amino acid sequence: CASSQDTGGNSPLHF.

This clonotype was observed a handful of times. The gene calls are TRBV7-2 and TRBJ2-4, with TRBD2 matching 7 bases. There are 19 residues in the CDR3. CDR1 is SGHTA, CDR2 FQGNSA, per germline. The V gene end was trimmed by 3 bases and the J gene end by 2 bases; junction bases not matched to a gene: 16. CDR3 coding DNA: TGTGCCAGCAGCTTGCAGACTGGCGGGAGAAGGATGACCAAAAACATTCAGTACTTC. This encodes CASSLQTGGRRMTKNIQYF.

CDR3 sequence reads: CASSSGTATDTQYF. The CDR3 region has the DNA TGTGCCAGCAGCTCCGGGACGGCCACAGATACGCAGTATTTT. The chain links TRBV7-2 to TRBJ2-3, with D perhaps being TRBD1 or TRBD2 (5 bases each). This CDR3 spans 14 amino acids. Trimming took 4 bases from V and 2 from J, leaving 10 bases between them. Germline V CDR1 and CDR2: SGHTA, FQGNSA.

The V call is TRBV28, the J call TRBJ2-1; 15 bases line up with TRBD2. Germline V gives CDR1 MDHEN, CDR2 SYDVKM. J lost 8 bases, V lost 3 bases, and 5 bases had no gene match. The CDR3 runs 16 residues. CDR3 protein: CASSLLGTSGRYEQFF. The DNA of the CDR3 is TGTGCCAGCAGTTTGTTAGGGACTAGCGGGAGGTATGAGCAGTTCTTC.

This clonotype showed up many times. This chain connects TRBV20-1 to TRBJ1-2; D call uncertain. Trimming removed 6 bases at V and 4 bases at J, with 9 bases between. The CDR3 extends over 11 amino acids. CDR1 is DFQATT and CDR2 is SNEGSKA in the germline V gene (reference sequence). The CDR3 DNA reads as TGCAGTGCCAGCCGGGGCTATGGCTACACCTTC. It encodes CSASRGYGYTF.

The rearrangement links TRBV7-2 to TRBJ2-3; D possibly corresponds to TRBD2 (6 bases). Per germline, CDR1 SGHTA and CDR2 FQGNSA. V lost 2 bases and J 4 bases, leaving 13 bases between the germline ends. The CDR3 is made up of 15 amino acids. Here the CDR3 DNA reads TGTGCCAGCAGCTTATTCGGGAGTATGCCAGATACGCAGTATTTT. This codes for CASSLFGSMPDTQYF.

The V gene is TRBV7-2, the J gene TRBJ1-5; D remains unclear. With 5 bases removed from V and 4 bases from J, the gap between germline ends came to 9 bases. The CDR3 contains 13 residues. Germline CDR1 reads SGHTA; CDR2 reads FQGNSA. This CDR3 is CASSQRLNQPQHF. CDR3 DNA: TGTGCCAGCAGCCAACGCCTAAATCAGCCCCAGCATTTT.

This clonotype was observed many times. The rearrangement links TRBV11-2 to TRBJ2-1; TRBD2 aligns across 9 bases. CDR3 length: 18 amino acids. V lost 3 bases to trimming and J lost 6 bases; unmatched junction nucleotides: 15. Germline-derived CDR1 and CDR2 are SGHAT and FQNNGV. The CDR3 DNA is TGTGCCAGCAGCTTGGGTGCGAGCGGGAGGCCCCGAGGCAATGAGCAGTTCTTC. Translating gives CASSLGASGRPRGNEQFF.

This clonotype turned up a few times. The CDR3 DNA reads as TGTGCCAGCAGCCTCGAGGGGGGATGGAATGAGCAGTTCTTC. Protein: CASSLEGGWNEQFF. The J gene is TRBJ2-1, the V gene TRBV28; either TRBD1 or TRBD2 may fit D (6 bases each). Germline V gene lookup returns CDR1 MDHEN and CDR2 SYDVKM. The CDR3 is 14 residues long. Trimming removed 6 bases at V and 7 bases at J, with 16 bases between.

This sequence joins TRBV4-1 and TRBJ2-2, with TRBD1 matching 11 bases. The junction had 1 base not matched to a gene; V was cut back by 4 bases and J by 6 bases. The CDR3 has 14 amino acids. Germline CDR1 is MGHRA and CDR2 is YSYEKL. The CDR3 bases are TGCGCCAGCAGCCGGGACAGGGGGTCCGGGGAGCTGTTTTTT. Encoded protein: CASSRDRGSGELFF.

This clonotype was picked up many times. The rearrangement uses TRBV12-5 and TRBJ2-3; TRBD2 aligns across 14 bases. The CDR3 consists of 19 residues. The V gene end was trimmed by 3 bases and the J gene end by 2 bases; junction bases not matched to a gene: 10. Germline assignment: CDR1 LGHNT and CDR2 FRNRAP. In DNA form, the CDR3 reads TGTGCTAGTGGTTTCTCTACAGGGACTAGCGGGGGATCCACAGATACGCAGTATTTT. This sequence encodes CASGFSTGTSGGSTDTQYF. The full variable domain, with the rest looked up from reference TRBV12-5 and TRBJ2-3, is DARVTQTPRHKVTEMGQEVTMRCQPILGHNTVFWYRQTMMQGLELLAYFRNRAPLDDSGMPKDRFSAEMPDATLATLKIQPSEPRDSAVYFCASGFSTGTSGGSTDTQYFGPGTRLTVL.

This clonotype was seen ten or more times. The chain uses TRBV20-1 and TRBJ1-6, with a possible D match to TRBD1 (6 bases). Germline-derived CDR1 and CDR2 are DFQATT and SNEGSKA (reference sequence). The CDR3 is 14 residues long. The V gene lost 1 base and the J gene lost 7 bases, with 11 bases spanning the gap. CDR3 sequence: CSARVQGGNSPLHF. In nucleotides, the CDR3 is TGCAGTGCTAGAGTACAGGGTGGGAATTCACCCCTCCACTTT.

This clonotype was found a few times. The chain couples TRBV11-2 to TRBJ2-1, with D possibly TRBD2 on 6 matching bases. Per the germline V gene, CDR1 is SGHAT and CDR2 is FQNNGV. This CDR3 has 14 amino acids. Trimming pared 5 bases from V and 9 bases from J, leaving 17 bases between. CDR3 nucleotides: TGTGCCAGCAGCCTTTATTACGGGAGAGGTGAGCAGTTCTTC. The encoded protein is CASSLYYGRGEQFF.

The rearrangement links TRBV10-3 to TRBJ2-6, with TRBD1 identical over 12 bases. Germline trimming cut 4 bases from V and 4 bases from J; bases unmatched to any gene: 11. Germline-derived CDR1 and CDR2 are ENHRY and SYGVKD. CDR3 length: 19 residues. The CDR3 DNA reads TGTGCCATCAGTGGGGGACAGGGGGCGCCTTTATCGGGGGCCAACGTCCTGACTTTC. It translates to CAISGGQGAPLSGANVLTF.